The 30 T cell receptor beta chains reported below all come from one sample, sequenced in a study of shared clonotypes between healthy human individuals. TCRdb's copy holds only in-frame clones and misses some; the assay was immunoSEQ multiplex PCR. The sample carries 2 million to 3 million clones, approximately 92% recorded once. Source material: naive CD4+ T cells sorted from blood. As to subset: CD45RA+ positively selected. The receptor set was obtained from a man in his late teens or twenties in good health.

The count of this clone is one. The chain couples TRBV13 to TRBJ2-3, with a tentative D call TRBD2 (6 bases). The V gene lost 1 base and the J gene lost 4 bases, with 15 bases spanning the gap. This CDR3 comprises 16 residues. CDR1 is PRHDT, CDR2 FYEKMQ, per germline (reference sequence). In DNA form, the CDR3 reads TGTGCCAGCAGCTTAGTGGGTCGACTAGTGCCAGATACGCAGTATTTT. Translated, it gives CASSLVGRLVPDTQYF.

This chain connects TRBV28 to TRBJ1-1, with 9 bases matching TRBD1. This CDR3 has 16 amino acids. Germline V gives CDR1 MDHEN, CDR2 SYDVKM. J gave up 1 base and V 4 bases, and 7 bases lay outside the gene matches. CDR3 amino acids: CASSSLQGASNTEAFF. CDR3 in DNA: TGTGCCAGCAGTTCACTACAGGGGGCTTCGAACACTGAAGCTTTCTTT.

The chain employs TRBV7-2 and TRBJ1-3; D may be TRBD1 (5 bases). The germline V and J ends were trimmed by 5 bases and 3 bases, with 11 bases remaining between them. Germline V gene sequence: CDR1 SGHTA, CDR2 FQGNSA. This CDR3 is 14 amino acids long. CDR3 coding DNA: TGTGCCAGCAGCCAAGGGACGAATGGAAACACCATATATTTT. Residues: CASSQGTNGNTIYF.

The chain is built from TRBV5-1 and TRBJ1-1; no clear D. Germline CDR1 and CDR2: SGHRS and YFSETQ. The V end was cut by 4 bases, the J end by 2 bases, with 18 bases between. This CDR3 contains 16 residues. CDR3 bases: TGCGCCAGCAGCACGGTCGGAGGAGGAAGTAACACTGAAGCTTTCTTT. Encoded protein: CASSTVGGGSNTEAFF.

This clone appeared a single time. The chain couples TRBV2 to TRBJ1-3, with unresolved D. The length of the CDR3 is 15 residues. The V gene lost 3 bases and the J gene lost 0 bases, with 9 bases spanning the gap. CDR1 is SNHLY and CDR2 is FYNNEI in the germline V gene. The CDR3 DNA is TGTGCCAGCAGTGACCGTCGGAGCTCTGGAAACACCATATATTTT. Translated, it gives CASSDRRSSGNTIYF. The full variable domain, completed using reference TRBV2 and TRBJ1-3, is EPEVTQTPSHQVTQMGQEVILRCVPISNHLYFYWYRQILGQKVEFLVSFYNNEISEKSEIFDDQFSVERPDGSNFTLKIRSTKLEDSAMYFCASSDRRSSGNTIYFGEGSWLTVV.

The V call is TRBV6-1, the J call TRBJ1-1; maybe TRBD1 (5 bases). Between the trimmed V and J ends, which lost 4 bases and 5 bases, there was a span of 11 bases. CDR1 and CDR2 (germline): MNHNS, SASEGT. The CDR3 has 13 residues. The CDR3 DNA reads as TGTGCCAGCAGTGGAGGGGCATGGACTGAAGCTTTCTTT. The encoded protein is CASSGGAWTEAFF.

Comments on this clone: This CDR3 is also generated by other DNA sequences in the sample. V usage is TRBV18 and J usage is TRBJ2-7, with D possibly TRBD1 on 5 matching bases. Germline CDR1 is KGHSH and CDR2 is LQKENI. V dropped 3 bases and J dropped 4 bases, with 7 bases sitting between them. The CDR3 is made up of 12 amino acids. The CDR3 loop reads CASSPRGYEQYF. The CDR3 nucleotides read TGTGCCAGCTCACCTAGGGGATACGAGCAGTACTTC.

The gene calls are TRBV9 and TRBJ2-1, with 10 nucleotides matching TRBD2. This CDR3 is built from 16 residues. Germline V gives CDR1 SGDLS, CDR2 YYNGEE. The V segment lost 3 bases and the J segment 4 bases; nucleotides outside the gene matches: 7. CDR3 in DNA: TGTGCCAGCAGCGGGAAACTAGCGGGAATGTACAATGAGCAGTTCTTC. This translates into CASSGKLAGMYNEQFF.

V and J are TRBV10-2 and TRBJ1-6; the match to TRBD1 covers 9 bases. Per germline, CDR1 WSHSY and CDR2 SAAADI. The CDR3 has 17 residues. J lost 5 bases, V lost 5 bases, and 10 bases had no gene match. The CDR3 reads CASSPNRDRVDNSPLHF. CDR3 nucleotides: TGCGCCAGCAGTCCAAACCGGGACAGGGTAGATAATTCACCCCTCCACTTT.

V is TRBV29-1 and J is TRBJ2-3, with TRBD2 matching 10 bases. Trimming at V came to 6 bases and at J to 3 bases, leaving 12 bases not matched to a gene. The CDR3 loop spans 16 amino acids. CDR1 and CDR2 (germline): SQVTM, ANQGSEA. The CDR3: CSVRDPSSGSTDTQYF. The CDR3 nucleotides are TGCAGCGTCCGAGATCCGTCTAGCGGGAGTACAGATACGCAGTATTTT.

The chain carries TRBV6-5 and TRBJ2-3, with TRBD2 matching 8 bases. The V segment lost 3 bases and the J segment 2 bases; nucleotides outside the gene matches: 4. The CDR3 covers 15 residues. The germline gives CDR1 MNHEY, CDR2 SVGAGI. CDR3 residues: CASSYSGRDTDTQYF. CDR3 in DNA: TGTGCCAGCAGTTATTCCGGGAGGGACACAGATACGCAGTATTTT.

A note on this clone: This CDR3 is also generated by other DNA sequences in the sample. The rearrangement uses TRBV5-1 and TRBJ2-1; TRBD2 agrees at 9 bases. With V trimmed by 0 bases and J by 4 bases, 5 bases remained unmatched. The CDR3 spans 16 residues. Germline V gene data show CDR1 as SGHRS and CDR2 as YFSETQ. The DNA for the CDR3 is TGCGCCAGCAGCTTGGTTAGCGGGAGTAGTTACAATGAGCAGTTCTTC. As protein: CASSLVSGSSYNEQFF.

This chain links TRBV29-1 with TRBJ2-1; D might be TRBD1 (5 bases). The germline gives CDR1 SQVTM, CDR2 ANQGSEA. The CDR3 is 16 amino acids. Trimming took off 0 bases at V and 8 bases at J, with 20 bases between the two ends. The CDR3 DNA reads TGCAGCGTTGAAGATCCGCTTGACAGTATCAGGGATGAGCAGTTCTTC. This sequence encodes CSVEDPLDSIRDEQFF.

The chain joins TRBV6-1 to TRBJ1-3; D remains unclear. There are 17 residues in the CDR3. The germline V gene has CDR1 MNHNS and CDR2 SASEGT. The V gene lost 4 bases and the J gene lost 0 bases, with 16 bases spanning the gap. CDR3 coding DNA: TGTGCCAGCAGTGGACCGGGATTCTCCGTCTCTGGAAACACCATATATTTT. This translates into CASSGPGFSVSGNTIYF.

The chain is built from TRBV11-2 and TRBJ2-2; D call uncertain. V was clipped by 11 bases and J by 1 base, with 11 bases between them. From germline, CDR1 is SGHAT and CDR2 FQNNGV. The length of the CDR3 is 13 residues. The CDR3 protein is CAAGRLNTGELFF. The CDR3 DNA sequence: TGTGCCGCCGGGCGGCTGAACACCGGGGAGCTGTTTTTT.

The chain employs TRBV2 and TRBJ1-1, with 8 nucleotides matching TRBD1. The junction had 13 bases not matched to a gene; V was cut back by 7 bases and J by 6 bases. CDR3 size: 15 residues. Germline assignment: CDR1 SNHLY and CDR2 FYNNEI. The CDR3 sequence is CASTGTAGGNSEAFF. The CDR3 DNA reads TGTGCCAGCACAGGGACGGCAGGGGGCAACTCTGAAGCTTTCTTT.

This clone showed up just a few times. The identical CDR3 is also encoded by other nucleotide sequences in the sample. The chain has TRBV10-2 and TRBJ1-2; D perhaps matches TRBD1 (5 bases). Between the trimmed V and J ends, which lost 3 bases and 5 bases, there was a span of 7 bases. This CDR3 is 12 amino acids long. In germline, CDR1 is WSHSY, CDR2 SAAADI. CDR3 loop: CASSESGYGYTF. CDR3 bases: TGCGCCAGCAGTGAATCAGGGTATGGCTACACCTTC.

The V and J genes are TRBV5-1 and TRBJ2-7, with TRBD1 matching over 9 bases. The length of the CDR3 is 14 residues. Germline CDR1 is SGHRS and CDR2 is YFSETQ. After removal of 4 bases from V and 5 bases from J, the junction contained 7 bases not matched to a gene. The CDR3: CASSAGDRENEQYF. CDR3 coding DNA: TGCGCCAGCAGCGCAGGGGACAGGGAGAACGAGCAGTACTTC.

The CDR3 DNA reads as TGTGCCAGCAGGGGGGACACGGTCTCCACCGGGGAGCTGTTTTTT. It specifies CASRGDTVSTGELFF. The chain has TRBV2 and TRBJ2-2; tentative D call: TRBD1 (6 bases). The CDR3 length is 15 residues. Between the trimmed V and J ends, which lost 6 bases and 4 bases, there was a span of 15 bases. Germline V lookup: CDR1 SNHLY, CDR2 FYNNEI.

This rearrangement joins TRBV4-1 to TRBJ1-2; TRBD1 is a possible D gene (6 bases). This CDR3 is built from 14 residues. CDR1 and CDR2 (germline): MGHRA, YSYEKL. V was pared by 1 base and J by 3 bases, with 9 bases between. The CDR3 reads CASSQGSGDYGYTF. CDR3 bases: TGCGCCAGCAGCCAAGGGTCAGGGGACTATGGCTACACCTTC.

DNA of the CDR3: TGTGCCAGCAGTGGGGGCGGGGCGTTCTACGAGCAGTACTTC. Translated: CASSGGGAFYEQYF. The chain uses TRBV6-1 and TRBJ2-7; possible D gene TRBD2, 6 bases. V was cut by 4 bases and J by 3 bases, with 13 bases left in between. The V gene's germline CDR1 is MNHNS and CDR2 SASEGT. This CDR3 contains 14 residues.

In its sample, this clone was seen a few times. The V call is TRBV7-2, the J call TRBJ1-5; 7 nucleotides match TRBD1. V lost 5 bases and J lost 7; bases outside the gene matches: 5. This CDR3 spans 13 amino acids. CDR1 is SGHTA and CDR2 is FQGNSA in the germline V gene. The DNA for the CDR3 is TGTGCCAGCAGCCTCGACAGGGCCCAGCCCCAGCATTTT. Protein: CASSLDRAQPQHF.

This chain links TRBV4-1 with TRBJ2-3; 11 positions agree with TRBD1. Germline V gene lookup returns CDR1 MGHRA and CDR2 YSYEKL. This CDR3 is 17 amino acids long. V lost 0 bases and J lost 4; bases outside the gene matches: 6. The CDR3 here is CASSQETTGQGADTQYF. The CDR3 DNA reads TGCGCCAGCAGCCAAGAGACCACGGGACAGGGGGCAGATACGCAGTATTTT.

In this sample, this clone turned up once. J is TRBJ1-1 and V is TRBV2; perhaps TRBD1 as D (5 bases). The germline CDR1 and CDR2 sequences are SNHLY and FYNNEI. CDR3 length equals 12 residues. Trimming shortened V by 6 bases and J by 7 bases, and 12 bases separated the two germline ends. CDR3 in DNA: TGTGCCAGCAGGAGGGACGGGAGTGAAGCTTTCTTT. It codes for CASRRDGSEAFF.

The chain carries TRBV6-6 and TRBJ1-5; D remains ambiguous. The ends were cut back, 4 bases at V and 9 bases at J, with 7 bases in the middle. This CDR3 spans 11 amino acids. CDR1 and CDR2 from the germline V gene are MNHNY and SVGAGI (reference sequence). In DNA, the CDR3 is TGTGCCAGCAGTTCGAAGGGGCCCCAGCATTTT. Translation: CASSSKGPQHF.

The chain joins TRBV6-5 to TRBJ1-1; TRBD1 matches 7 bases. The CDR3 spans 15 residues. J gave up 2 bases and V 5 bases, and 8 bases lay outside the gene matches. The germline CDR1 and CDR2 sequences are MNHEY and SVGAGI. The CDR3 DNA reads as TGTGCCAGCAGTGCTGCGGGGACAGTTAACACTGAAGCTTTCTTT. Amino acid sequence: CASSAAGTVNTEAFF.

The genes are TRBV7-2 and TRBJ1-1; D remains ambiguous. Germline CDR1 is SGHTA and CDR2 is FQGNSA. Trimming took off 5 bases at V and 4 bases at J, with 14 bases between the two ends. The CDR3 sequence is 14 residues long. CDR3 protein: CASSPHRVGTEAFF. In nucleotides, the CDR3 is TGTGCCAGCAGCCCCCACCGAGTTGGCACTGAAGCTTTCTTT.

This chain joins TRBV4-3 and TRBJ1-4, with a possible D match to TRBD1 (5 bases). V was clipped by 0 bases and J by 8 bases, with 10 bases between them. This CDR3 is 14 amino acids long. Germline values: CDR1 LGHNA, CDR2 YSLEER. The CDR3 reads CASSQDEGREKLFF. The CDR3 nucleotides read TGCGCCAGCAGCCAAGATGAGGGGCGGGAAAAACTGTTTTTT.

V gene TRBV9 combines with J gene TRBJ2-2, with D unclear. Trimming left V 0 bases short and J 3 bases short, with 9 bases between. The CDR3 runs 15 residues. CDR1 is SGDLS and CDR2 is YYNGEE in the germline V gene. CDR3 residues: CASSVESVYTGELFF. CDR3 coding DNA: TGTGCCAGCAGCGTAGAGTCGGTGTACACCGGGGAGCTGTTTTTT.

CDR3 DNA sequence: TGTGCCAGCAGCGTAGGGGGGACAGGGTTCTACGAGCAGTACTTC. It translates to CASSVGGTGFYEQYF. The chain has TRBV9 and TRBJ2-7; 9 positions match TRBD1. Germline lookup yields CDR1 SGDLS and CDR2 YYNGEE. This CDR3 has 15 amino acids. Losses at the gene ends were 0 bases for V and 3 bases for J; bases not matched to a gene: 4.